The 23 T cell receptor beta chains listed next were all sequenced from one sample in a study of long-term antiretroviral therapy in people with HIV. Sequencing used immunoSEQ v3.0 at survey level. Generated by immunoSEQ multiplex PCR, the TCRdb table keeps only in-frame clones and is missing some. The data show approximately 7,000 clones, 70% to 90% seen once. Sequenced material: unsorted PBMCs, taken 3.7 years after starting antiretroviral therapy. These receptors all stem from a woman in her fifties or sixties with HIV.

This clone has a single count. The CDR3 here is CASSQPAGLGYEQFF. The CDR3 DNA is TGTGCCAGCAGCCAGCCAGCCGGGTTAGGCTATGAGCAGTTCTTC. V gene TRBV7-2 combines with J gene TRBJ2-1; D not certain. The CDR3 has 15 amino acids. The V end was cut by 5 bases, the J end by 8 bases, with 19 bases between. The V gene's germline CDR1 is SGHTA and CDR2 FQGNSA. The full variable domain, in which reference TRBV7-2 and TRBJ2-1 provide the parts outside the CDR3, is GAGVSQSPSNKVTEKGKDVELRCDPISGHTALYWYRQSLGQGLEFLIYFQGNSAPDKSGLPSDRFSAERTGGSVSTLTIQRTQQEDSAVYLCASSQPAGLGYEQFFGPGTRLTVL.

The gene calls are TRBV7-6 and TRBJ2-1; no firm D call. The CDR3 contains 17 residues. The germline gives CDR1 SGHVS, CDR2 FNYEAQ. Trimming left V 5 bases short and J 3 bases short, with 20 bases between. CDR3 DNA sequence: TGTGCCAGCAGCGGTAGCTTTTTAGCCACGGGCTACAATGAGCAGTTCTTC. Translated: CASSGSFLATGYNEQFF.

This clone was seen a handful of times. This chain joins TRBV2 and TRBJ2-7; D gene ambiguous. The length of the CDR3 is 11 residues. Germline V gene lookup returns CDR1 SNHLY and CDR2 FYNNEI. The germline V and J ends were trimmed by 5 bases and 3 bases, with 5 bases remaining between them. The CDR3 bases are TGTGCCAGCAGTCCAGTCTACGAGCAGTACTTC. Its translation: CASSPVYEQYF.

This clone occurred a few times. This chain joins TRBV7-6 and TRBJ2-2; 7 nucleotides agree with TRBD2. Germline V lookup: CDR1 SGHVS, CDR2 FNYEAQ. Trimming removed 7 bases from V and 4 bases from J; junction bases left unmatched: 12. The CDR3 totals 16 residues. CDR3 region: CASTKEGGPGTGELFF. The CDR3 nucleotides are TGTGCCAGCACGAAAGAGGGAGGGCCTGGCACCGGGGAGCTGTTTTTT.

The chain recombines TRBV19 with TRBJ2-3; 8 bases align to TRBD1. Per the germline V gene, CDR1 is LNHDA and CDR2 is SQIVND (reference sequence). J gave up 11 bases and V 3 bases, and 10 bases lay outside the gene matches. The CDR3 extends over 14 amino acids. The CDR3 loop is CASSISDRGVMQYF. The CDR3, as DNA: TGTGCCAGTAGTATTTCCGACAGGGGAGTTATGCAGTATTTT.

The V and J genes are TRBV28 and TRBJ2-7; D is unclear. V was shortened by 2 bases and J by 4 bases, with 3 bases between the two germline ends. This CDR3 is built from 11 residues. The germline V gene encodes CDR1 MDHEN and CDR2 SYDVKM. The CDR3 loop reads CASSLRYEQYF. The CDR3, as DNA: TGTGCCAGCAGTTTAAGGTACGAGCAGTACTTC.

The chain has TRBV7-2 and TRBJ2-3; TRBD2 aligns across 11 bases. Germline lookup yields CDR1 SGHTA and CDR2 FQGNSA. The CDR3 sequence is 15 residues long. V shed 4 bases and J 6 bases; nucleotides not matched to a gene: 6. This CDR3 is CASSYTSGSADTQYF. The CDR3 region has the DNA TGTGCCAGCAGCTATACTAGCGGGAGTGCTGATACGCAGTATTTT.

The chain uses TRBV4-2 and TRBJ2-3; tentative D call: TRBD1 (5 bases). Deletions cut 4 bases from V and 1 base from J, with 12 bases between. The CDR3 spans 15 residues. CDR1 and CDR2 from the germline V gene are LGHNA and YNFKEQ. This CDR3 reads CASSLRETGTDTQYF. Here the CDR3 DNA reads TGTGCCAGCAGCCTTCGAGAGACAGGCACAGATACGCAGTATTTT.

The chain carries TRBV11-2 and TRBJ2-5; D not resolved. The DNA matches TRBJ2-7 better at its end, which makes the J call doubtful. The germline gives CDR1 SGHAT, CDR2 FQNNGV. The CDR3 covers 13 residues. The CDR3 nucleotides are TGTGCCAGCAGCTTAGCCTTGGCTTACGAGCAGTACTTC. Its translation: CASSLALAYEQYF.

The chain combines TRBV7-9 with TRBJ2-3; 8 bases are shared with TRBD1. This CDR3 has 17 residues. From germline, CDR1 is SEHNR and CDR2 FQNEAQ (reference sequence). Trimming cost V 3 bases and J 1 base; bases outside gene matches: 9. CDR3 nucleotide sequence: TGTGCCAGCAGCTTCGAGCTCGGGACAGGAGGCACAGATACGCAGTATTTT. It codes for CASSFELGTGGTDTQYF. Combining the CDR3 with reference TRBV7-9 and TRBJ2-3 gives the whole variable domain DTGVSQNPRHKITKRGQNVTFRCDPISEHNRLYWYRQTLGQGPEFLTYFQNEAQLEKSRLLSDRFSAERPKGSFSTLEIQRTEQGDSAMYLCASSFELGTGGTDTQYFGPGTRLTVL.

The chain combines TRBV27 with TRBJ2-1; 9 bases are shared with TRBD2. V was clipped by 4 bases and J by 3 bases; unmatched bases: 10. Germline CDR1 and CDR2: MNHEY and SMNVEV (reference sequence). This CDR3 contains 17 residues. The CDR3 region is CASSSQRGVGDYNEQFF. The CDR3 coding sequence is TGTGCCAGCAGTTCCCAGCGGGGGGTAGGAGACTACAATGAGCAGTTCTTC.

This rearrangement joins TRBV14 to TRBJ1-2; no reliable D call. The CDR3 loop spans 16 amino acids. The germline gives CDR1 SGHDN, CDR2 FVKESK. Trimming took 1 base from V and 8 from J, leaving 20 bases between them. DNA of the CDR3: TGTGCCAGCAGCCAAGGGAGAAGGGTTGGACTGGAAGGCTACACCTTC. Its protein is CASSQGRRVGLEGYTF.

The chain has TRBV5-1 and TRBJ2-7, with 10 bases matching TRBD1. With 4 bases clipped from V and 7 bases from J, the junction kept 5 bases outside the gene matches. CDR3 length: 13 residues. The germline V gene has CDR1 SGHRS and CDR2 YFSETQ. CDR3 region: CASSPGQGSEQYF. The CDR3 bases are TGCGCCAGCAGCCCGGGACAGGGGAGTGAGCAGTACTTC.

The rearrangement joins TRBV25-1 to TRBJ2-6; D is perhaps TRBD2 (7 bases). The CDR3 is made up of 17 amino acids. V lost 2 bases and J lost 3, with 14 bases in between. CDR1 is MGHDK, CDR2 SYGVNS, per germline. CDR3: CASSEVGGRLGANVLTF. DNA of the CDR3: TGTGCCAGCAGTGAAGTCGGGGGGCGACTTGGGGCCAACGTCCTGACTTTC.

The chain uses TRBV28 and TRBJ2-2, with D hard to call. V lost 2 bases and J 1 base, leaving 11 bases between the germline ends. From germline, CDR1 is MDHEN and CDR2 SYDVKM. The CDR3 contains 16 residues. The CDR3 loop reads CASSLMLPQNTGELFF. The DNA of the CDR3 is TGTGCCAGCAGTTTAATGCTCCCCCAGAACACCGGGGAGCTGTTTTTT.

The V call is TRBV7-9, the J call TRBJ1-2; D uncertain. This CDR3 contains 14 residues. Germline values: CDR1 SEHNR, CDR2 FQNEAQ (reference sequence). Trimming pared 1 base from V and 2 bases from J, leaving 8 bases between. The CDR3 coding sequence is TGTGCCAGCAGCTTAGGGTCGACAAACTATGGCTACACCTTC. Its protein product is CASSLGSTNYGYTF.

The chain recombines TRBV10-2 with TRBJ2-7; D is undetermined. V lost 0 bases, J lost 1 base, and 4 bases lay in between. The CDR3 extends over 13 amino acids. CDR1 is WSHSY and CDR2 is SAAADI in the germline V gene. This CDR3 reads CASSESRSYEQYF. CDR3 coding DNA: TGCGCCAGCAGTGAGTCTAGATCCTACGAGCAGTACTTC.

The rearrangement joins TRBV18 to TRBJ2-3; 10 bases agree with TRBD2. V lost 1 base, J lost 2 bases, and 6 bases stayed unmatched. The CDR3 has 17 amino acids. Per the germline V gene, CDR1 is KGHSH and CDR2 is LQKENI. The CDR3 here is CASSPLVLAGDTDTQYF. CDR3 bases: TGTGCCAGCTCACCACTCGTCCTAGCGGGAGACACAGATACGCAGTATTTT. The whole variable domain, filled in from reference TRBV18 and TRBJ2-3, reads NAGVMQNPRHLVRRRGQEARLRCSPMKGHSHVYWYRQLPEEGLKFMVYLQKENIIDESGMPKERFSAEFPKEGPSILRIQQVVRGDSAAYFCASSPLVLAGDTDTQYFGPGTRLTVL.

This clone was seen just once. The chain combines TRBV15 with TRBJ2-7; TRBD1 agrees at 9 bases. CDR3 size: 14 residues. The germline V gene encodes CDR1 LNHNV and CDR2 YYDKDF (reference sequence). J gave up 2 bases and V 6 bases, and 5 bases lay outside the gene matches. In DNA, the CDR3 is TGTGCCACCAGTTCGGACAGGGGAACCTACGAGCAGTACTTC. This sequence encodes CATSSDRGTYEQYF.

The chain uses TRBV19 and TRBJ2-4; tentatively, D is TRBD2 (7 bases). The germline V gene has CDR1 LNHDA and CDR2 SQIVND (reference sequence). V gave up 6 bases and J gave up 13 bases, with 19 bases separating them. The CDR3 contains 13 residues. CDR3 in amino acids: CASSDIGGAEQYF. The CDR3 DNA reads as TGTGCCAGTAGCGATATTGGGGGGGCCGAACAGTACTTC. Full variable domain (outside the CDR3, taken from reference TRBV19 and TRBJ2-4): DGGITQSPKYLFRKEGQNVTLSCEQNLNHDAMYWYRQDPGQGLRLIYYSQIVNDFQKGDIAEGYSVSREKKESFPLTVTSAQKNPTAFYLCASSDIGGAEQYFGAGTRLSVL.

The gene calls are TRBV30 and TRBJ2-2, with D possibly TRBD2 on 5 matching bases. Looked up from germline, CDR1 is GTSNPN and CDR2 is SVGIG (reference sequence). The CDR3 runs 13 residues. Trimming stripped 1 base from V and 4 bases from J, with 7 bases between. The CDR3 region is CAWSGTFTGELFF. The CDR3 coding sequence is TGTGCCTGGAGTGGGACTTTCACCGGGGAGCTGTTTTTT.

The chain joins TRBV20-1 to TRBJ2-7; no reliable D call. Between the trimmed V and J ends, which lost 0 bases and 3 bases, there was a span of 3 bases. Germline V lookup: CDR1 DFQATT, CDR2 SNEGSKA (reference sequence). The CDR3 consists of 11 residues. This CDR3 is CSARDSYEQYF. The DNA of the CDR3 is TGCAGTGCTAGAGACAGCTACGAGCAGTACTTC.

J is TRBJ2-2 and V is TRBV9, with D unclear. The CDR3 is made up of 15 amino acids. CDR1 SGDLS and CDR2 YYNGEE come from the germline V gene. Trimming stripped 1 base from V and 5 bases from J, with 12 bases between. This CDR3 is CASSVSERGTGELFF. The CDR3 DNA is TGTGCCAGCAGCGTATCTGAGAGAGGAACCGGGGAGCTGTTTTTT.